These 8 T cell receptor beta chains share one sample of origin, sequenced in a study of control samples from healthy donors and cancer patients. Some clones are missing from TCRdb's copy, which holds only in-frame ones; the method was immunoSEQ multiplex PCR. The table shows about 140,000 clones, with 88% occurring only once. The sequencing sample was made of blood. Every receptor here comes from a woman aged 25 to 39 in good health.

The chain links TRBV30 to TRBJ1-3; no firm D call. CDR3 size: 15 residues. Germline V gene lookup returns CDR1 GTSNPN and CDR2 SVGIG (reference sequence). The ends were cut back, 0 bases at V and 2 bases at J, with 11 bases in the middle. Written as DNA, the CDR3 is TGTGCCTGGAGTGTTTCGTCGCAGCCTGGAAACACCATATATTTT. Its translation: CAWSVSSQPGNTIYF.

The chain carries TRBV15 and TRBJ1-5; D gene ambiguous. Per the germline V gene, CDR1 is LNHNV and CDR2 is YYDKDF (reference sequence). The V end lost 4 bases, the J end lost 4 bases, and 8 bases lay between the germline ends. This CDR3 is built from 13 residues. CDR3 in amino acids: CATSTGGNQPQHF. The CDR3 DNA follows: TGTGCCACCAGCACTGGAGGAAATCAGCCCCAGCATTTT.

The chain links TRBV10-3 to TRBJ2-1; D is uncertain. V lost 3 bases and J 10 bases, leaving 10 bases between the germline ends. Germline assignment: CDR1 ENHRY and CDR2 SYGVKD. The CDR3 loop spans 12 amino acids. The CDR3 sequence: CAISEPPIEQFF. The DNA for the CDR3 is TGTGCCATCAGTGAACCTCCAATAGAGCAGTTCTTC.

The CDR3 coding sequence is TGTGCCAGCACCCCGGGACTAGCGGGAGGGCTCAGCCAGGGTGAGCAGTTCTTC. This sequence encodes CASTPGLAGGLSQGEQFF. The chain links TRBV27 to TRBJ2-1, with 16 nucleotides matching TRBD2. Looked up from germline, CDR1 is MNHEY and CDR2 is SMNVEV (reference sequence). V was pared by 7 bases and J by 9 bases, with 15 bases of the junction left unmatched. This CDR3 region has 18 residues.

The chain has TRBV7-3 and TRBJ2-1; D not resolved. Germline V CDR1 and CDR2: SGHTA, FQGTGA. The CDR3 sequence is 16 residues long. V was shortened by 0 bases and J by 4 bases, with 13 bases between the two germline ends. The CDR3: CASSLTPSPIYNEQFF. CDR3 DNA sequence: TGTGCCAGCAGCTTAACACCCAGCCCCATATACAATGAGCAGTTCTTC.

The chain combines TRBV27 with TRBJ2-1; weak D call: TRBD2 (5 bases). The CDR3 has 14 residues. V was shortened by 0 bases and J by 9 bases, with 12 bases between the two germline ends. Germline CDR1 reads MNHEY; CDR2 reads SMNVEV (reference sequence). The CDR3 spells CASSLSPRRFEQFF. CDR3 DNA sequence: TGTGCCAGCAGTTTATCGCCTAGGAGGTTTGAGCAGTTCTTC.

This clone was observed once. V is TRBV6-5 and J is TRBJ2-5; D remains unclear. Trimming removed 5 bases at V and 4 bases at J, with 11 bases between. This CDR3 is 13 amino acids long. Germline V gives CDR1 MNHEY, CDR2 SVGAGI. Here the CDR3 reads CASSTGSRETQYF. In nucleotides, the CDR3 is TGTGCCAGCAGTACCGGGTCTAGAGAGACCCAGTACTTC.

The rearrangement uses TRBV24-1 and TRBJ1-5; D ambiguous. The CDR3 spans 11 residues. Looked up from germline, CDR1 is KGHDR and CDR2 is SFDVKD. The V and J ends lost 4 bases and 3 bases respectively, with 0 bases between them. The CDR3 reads CATSDNQPQHF. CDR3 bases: TGTGCCACCAGTGACAATCAGCCCCAGCATTTT.